The present entry profiles one T cell receptor beta chain with its context. All sorted populations exceeded 95% purity. The CDR3 covers 16 residues. Germline CDR1 ENHRY, CDR2 SYGVKD. The junction had 11 bases not matched to a gene; V was cut back by 6 bases and J by 1 base. Reverse transcription of all isolated RNA meant that expressed TCRB transcripts were sequenced. Measured with immunoSEQ multiplex PCR; TCRdb has only the in-frame clones, and not every one. The sample shows approximately 150,000 clones, 7.5% to 9.5% of them seen only once. This entry is derived from a study of beta chain features in type 1 diabetes.

This clonotype originated in a woman aged 18-29 years in good health. Sequenced: central memory CD4+ T cells from blood. The chain carries TRBV10-3 and TRBJ1-1, with TRBD1 identical over 7 bases. The CDR3 DNA follows: TGTGCCATCAGGGCCCGGACAGGACCAGGGAACACTGAAGCTTTCTTT. Encoded protein: CAIRARTGPGNTEAFF.